This TCR beta chain was recorded in a study of cytomegalovirus exposure and HLA in healthy donors. Study-wide results and caveats: In an earlier analysis, about 90% or about 30%: the productive usage of most TCR beta V segments. Researchers had no immune exposure information except CMV serostatus available. Some V segments (TRBV6-2 and TRBV6-3 among them) were excluded as indistinguishable.

The germline V gene has CDR1 MNHEY and CDR2 SMNVEV (reference sequence). After removal of 6 bases from V and 4 bases from J, the junction contained 11 bases not matched to a gene. The length of the CDR3 is 15 residues. Those who donated were healthy bone marrow donors. Primers included in the PCR were 60 Vbeta and 13 Jbeta primers. The method was immunoSEQ multiplex PCR; TCRdb's version includes in-frame clones alone and lacks a portion of them. The sample yields some 160,000 clones, about 73% seen once. Notes on this clone: Its antigen remains unknown.

Sequenced sample: PBMCs. V gene TRBV27 combines with J gene TRBJ1-1; 7 nucleotides line up with TRBD1. This clonotype was obtained from a middle-aged woman in good health and CMV-seronegative. DNA of the CDR3: TGTGCCAGCAGCTCCCTCAAGACAGGGCTCACTGAAGCTTTCTTT. Protein product: CASSSLKTGLTEAFF.